This T cell receptor beta chain stems from a study of regulatory and conventional T cells in RAG deficiency. Genomic DNA came from blood conventional CD4+ T cells gated CD25-low CD127-high. The V and J ends lost 0 bases and 0 bases respectively, with 10 bases between them. Germline V CDR1 and CDR2: SGHRS, YFSETQ. The CDR3 has 16 amino acids. The protocol was immunoSEQ multiplex PCR, while the TCRdb copy is restricted to in-frame clones and leaves out a portion. The sample contains about 29,000 clones, over 90% of which appear only once. The same data also went into a second study, on regulatory T cells. This second study says: Primers: 52 TRBV forward and 13 TRBJ reverse. In patients, unique TRB V-J pairs were restricted and V/J usage skewed, especially in Tregs.

The rearrangement uses TRBV5-1 and TRBJ1-3, with a tentative D call TRBD1 (5 bases). The sequenced material came from CD25- CD4+ T cells sorted from blood. The clonotype was recovered from a human donor in good health. The CDR3, as DNA: TGCGCCAGCAGCTTGGCCCAGGGCCACTCTGGAAACACCATATATTTT. It codes for CASSLAQGHSGNTIYF.